A single sample gave rise to the 24 T cell receptor beta chains below, sequenced in a study of blood T cell repertoires in COVID-19. This table comes from immunoSEQ multiplex PCR, and its TCRdb copy is limited to in-frame clones, with some not included. The table lists fewer than 200,000 clones, roughly 78% of them singletons. The specimen was peripheral blood. Receptors were obtained from a man aged 70 or older with active or convalescent COVID-19.

This clone was seen a few times. The CDR3 region is CASSFSGFSTDTQYF. DNA of the CDR3: TGTGCCAGCAGCTTTTCGGGGTTTAGCACAGATACGCAGTATTTT. The chain is built from TRBV5-5 and TRBJ2-3; a possible D gene is TRBD2 (5 bases). The CDR3 spans 15 residues. V dropped 2 bases and J dropped 0 bases, with 10 bases sitting between them. Germline V gene data show CDR1 as SGHKS and CDR2 as YYEKEE (reference sequence).

The CDR3 protein is CASTPTGDGGYTF. CDR3 bases: TGTGCCAGTACCCCGACAGGGGACGGTGGCTACACCTTC. V and J are TRBV19 and TRBJ1-2; 8 bases map to TRBD1. Trimming took 7 bases from V and 7 from J; bases not matched to a gene: 8. The CDR3 extends over 13 amino acids. Germline V gives CDR1 LNHDA, CDR2 SQIVND (reference sequence). Using reference TRBV19 and TRBJ1-2 for the parts outside the CDR3, the full variable domain is DGGITQSPKYLFRKEGQNVTLSCEQNLNHDAMYWYRQDPGQGLRLIYYSQIVNDFQKGDIAEGYSVSREKKESFPLTVTSAQKNPTAFYLCASTPTGDGGYTFGSGTRLTVV.

The chain links TRBV5-1 to TRBJ1-6; 8 positions match TRBD1. The germline gives CDR1 SGHRS, CDR2 YFSETQ. V was clipped by 3 bases and J by 8 bases; unmatched bases: 4. The CDR3 covers 14 residues. In DNA, the CDR3 is TGCGCCAGCAGCTCTGGACAGGGAGATTCACCCCTCCACTTT. Its translation: CASSSGQGDSPLHF.

This clone was observed a handful of times. This rearrangement joins TRBV11-2 to TRBJ2-3; D gene unclear. The CDR3 loop spans 13 amino acids. The V end lost 8 bases, the J end lost 2 bases, and 11 bases lay between the germline ends. CDR1 and CDR2 from the germline V gene are SGHAT and FQNNGV. Written as DNA, the CDR3 is TGTGCCAGCCGCCCGCGGCCCACAGATACGCAGTATTTT. Its translation is CASRPRPTDTQYF. Full variable domain (outside the CDR3, taken from reference TRBV11-2 and TRBJ2-3): EAGVAQSPRYKIIEKRQSVAFWCNPISGHATLYWYQQILGQGPKLLIQFQNNGVVDDSQLPKDRFSAERLKGVDSTLKIQPAKLEDSAVYLCASRPRPTDTQYFGPGTRLTVL.

The chain is built from TRBV3-1 (or the pseudogene TRBV3-2) and TRBJ2-5; D is perhaps TRBD2 (5 bases). The CDR3 is 13 residues long. V was trimmed by 1 base and J by 7 bases, leaving 10 bases between them. CDR1 is LGHDT, CDR2 YNNKEL, per germline (reference sequence). The CDR3 DNA follows: TGTGCCAGCAGCCAAGGGCGGCGGGCGACCCAGTACTTC. Protein sequence: CASSQGRRATQYF.

The chain employs TRBV7-3 and TRBJ1-2; a possible D gene is TRBD1 (5 bases). The germline V gene has CDR1 SGHTA and CDR2 FQGTGA. The V end was cut by 5 bases, the J end by 2 bases, with 9 bases between. This CDR3 is 13 amino acids long. The CDR3: CASSRDSNYGYTF. CDR3 nucleotide sequence: TGTGCCAGCAGCCGGGACTCAAACTATGGCTACACCTTC. The full variable domain, in which reference TRBV7-3 and TRBJ1-2 provide the parts outside the CDR3, is GAGVSQTPSNKVTEKGKYVELRCDPISGHTALYWYRQSLGQGPEFLIYFQGTGAADDSGLPNDRFFAVRPEGSVSTLKIQRTERGDSAVYLCASSRDSNYGYTFGSGTRLTVV.

This chain joins TRBV6-5 and TRBJ2-1, with D possibly TRBD2 on 5 matching bases. Trimming took 7 bases from V and 5 from J, leaving 6 bases between them. This CDR3 contains 11 residues. Per germline, CDR1 MNHEY and CDR2 SVGAGI. The CDR3 loop reads CASNGNNEQFF. The CDR3 coding sequence is TGTGCCAGCAACGGGAACAATGAGCAGTTCTTC.

The rearrangement links TRBV6-5 to TRBJ1-1; no reliable D call. This CDR3 contains 15 residues. Trimming cost V 0 bases and J 11 bases, with 19 bases left between them. The germline gives CDR1 MNHEY, CDR2 SVGAGI. In DNA form, the CDR3 reads TGTGCCAGCAGTTACTCGACTGAAGGAGGGCTGGGGGCTTTCTTT. Protein: CASSYSTEGGLGAFF.

The chain employs TRBV18 and TRBJ1-2, with a tentative D call TRBD1 (6 bases). There are 14 residues in the CDR3. Germline V gene data show CDR1 as KGHSH and CDR2 as LQKENI. Trimming cost V 6 bases and J 2 bases, with 13 bases left between them. Written as DNA, the CDR3 is TGTGCCAGCTCCCCTGGACAGAAGAACTATGGCTACACCTTC. Translated, it gives CASSPGQKNYGYTF.

The chain couples TRBV6-2 or TRBV6-3 to TRBJ2-7; D is perhaps TRBD1 (5 bases). This CDR3 contains 14 residues. Germline-derived CDR1 and CDR2 are MNHEY and SVGEGT. V was shortened by 5 bases and J by 3 bases, with 14 bases between the two germline ends. The CDR3 loop is CASSRRGQGYEQYF. In DNA form, the CDR3 reads TGTGCCAGCAGTCGAAGGGGTCAGGGCTACGAGCAGTACTTC.

V gene TRBV6-5 combines with J gene TRBJ2-1; TRBD2 matches at 13 bases. CDR3 length equals 14 residues. CDR1 is MNHEY and CDR2 is SVGAGI in the germline V gene. The trim removed 6 bases at V and 6 bases at J, leaving 2 bases unmatched. DNA of the CDR3: TGTGCCAGCAGACTAGCGGGAGGGACCAATGAGCAGTTCTTC. It codes for CASRLAGGTNEQFF.

As DNA, the CDR3 is TGCGCCAGCAGCTTTGAACAGGGCAACACTGAAGCTTTCTTT. Its translation is CASSFEQGNTEAFF. The J gene is TRBJ1-1, the V gene TRBV5-1; D perhaps matches TRBD1 (6 bases). The V gene's germline CDR1 is SGHRS and CDR2 YFSETQ. The ends were cut back, 2 bases at V and 2 bases at J, with 10 bases in the middle. This CDR3 region has 14 residues.

The CDR3 loop reads CASSIGRNQPQHF. For the CDR3, the DNA is TGTGCCAGTAGTATTGGCAGAAATCAGCCCCAGCATTTT. The chain is built from TRBV19 and TRBJ1-5; the D is unclear. The CDR3 loop spans 13 amino acids. CDR1 and CDR2 (germline): LNHDA, SQIVND (reference sequence). V lost 3 bases, J lost 4 bases, and 7 bases lay in between. The full variable domain, with the rest looked up from reference TRBV19 and TRBJ1-5, is DGGITQSPKYLFRKEGQNVTLSCEQNLNHDAMYWYRQDPGQGLRLIYYSQIVNDFQKGDIAEGYSVSREKKESFPLTVTSAQKNPTAFYLCASSIGRNQPQHFGDGTRLSIL.

The chain uses TRBV7-2 and TRBJ1-2, with D perhaps matching TRBD1 (5 bases). In germline, CDR1 is SGHTA, CDR2 FQGNSA. V lost 0 bases, J lost 3 bases, and 17 bases lay in between. There are 17 residues in the CDR3. CDR3 loop: CASSLAWGGRGHYGYTF. The CDR3 nucleotides read TGTGCCAGCAGCTTAGCGTGGGGTGGAAGGGGCCACTATGGCTACACCTTC.

The V gene is TRBV24-1, the J gene TRBJ2-3, with 7 bases lining up with TRBD2. V dropped 5 bases and J dropped 4; count of bases not matched to a gene: 5. This CDR3 is 14 amino acids long. The V gene's germline CDR1 is KGHDR and CDR2 SFDVKD. The CDR3 spells CATSGAGTPDTQYF. The CDR3, as DNA: TGTGCCACCAGTGGAGCGGGGACTCCAGATACGCAGTATTTT.

The chain is built from TRBV18 and TRBJ1-5, with D maybe TRBD1 (5 bases). This CDR3 comprises 18 residues. Per the germline V gene, CDR1 is KGHSH and CDR2 is LQKENI. Trimming removed 4 bases from V and 2 bases from J, with 21 bases in between. The CDR3 reads CASSLIESGAAGNQPQHF. As DNA, the CDR3 is TGTGCCAGCTCACTAATCGAAAGTGGGGCTGCGGGCAATCAGCCCCAGCATTTT.

The J gene is TRBJ2-5, the V gene TRBV21-1; the tabulated D call, TRBD1, remains unverified against the DNA. TRBV21-1 represents a pseudogene. The CDR3 is made up of 14 amino acids. CDR3 sequence (DNA): TGTGCCAGCAGCAACTACGGGACAGCGGAGACCCAGTACTTC. It specifies CASSNYGTAETQYF.

This clone has more than one count but fewer than ten. CDR3 in amino acids: CASSESNSPIKYEQYF. CDR3 DNA: TGCGCCAGCAGTGAGTCCAACAGTCCGATCAAGTACGAGCAGTACTTC. This sequence joins TRBV10-2 and TRBJ2-7, with D uncertain. CDR1 is WSHSY, CDR2 SAAADI, per germline. Between the trimmed V and J ends, which lost 0 bases and 4 bases, there was a span of 16 bases. The CDR3 consists of 16 residues.

V is TRBV7-9 and J is TRBJ2-7, with TRBD2 matching over 7 bases. Trimming removed 8 bases from V and 5 bases from J; junction bases left unmatched: 9. This CDR3 has 13 amino acids. Germline CDR1 and CDR2: SEHNR and FQNEAQ (reference sequence). CDR3 sequence: CASSGGPKDEQYF. CDR3 coding DNA: TGTGCCAGCTCGGGAGGCCCCAAGGACGAGCAGTACTTC.

The chain combines TRBV4-3 with TRBJ1-1; D not certain. Trimming removed 4 bases at V and 3 bases at J, with 12 bases between. This CDR3 region has 14 residues. Per germline, CDR1 LGHNA and CDR2 YSLEER. The CDR3 loop is CASSPEGRYTEAFF. CDR3 in DNA: TGCGCCAGCAGCCCGGAGGGTAGATACACTGAAGCTTTCTTT.

CDR3 amino acids: CAWSVQYYGYTF. CDR3 nucleotide sequence: TGTGCCTGGAGTGTACAGTACTATGGCTACACCTTC. The V and J genes are TRBV30 and TRBJ1-2; the D is unclear. The CDR3 runs to 12 residues. Germline loops: CDR1 GTSNPN, CDR2 SVGIG (reference sequence). Trimming removed 0 bases at V and 3 bases at J, with 5 bases between.

V is TRBV2 and J is TRBJ1-2; D is uncertain. Germline V CDR1 and CDR2: SNHLY, FYNNEI. This CDR3 has 16 residues. V was pared by 1 base and J by 6 bases, with 18 bases between. The CDR3: CASSEDVHLPADGYTF. In DNA form, the CDR3 reads TGTGCCAGCAGTGAAGACGTTCACCTCCCGGCGGATGGCTACACCTTC.

V gene TRBV2 combines with J gene TRBJ1-5; 10 positions agree with TRBD1. Germline V CDR1 and CDR2: SNHLY, FYNNEI. With V trimmed by 0 bases and J by 5 bases, 10 bases remained unmatched. The CDR3 runs to 18 residues. The CDR3 DNA reads TGTGCCAGCAGTGAAGCGGTGGCGGGACAGGGGTACCATCAGCCCCAGCATTTT. This gives the protein CASSEAVAGQGYHQPQHF.

This chain links TRBV2 with TRBJ1-6; D remains ambiguous. This CDR3 has 12 residues. Trimming cost V 6 bases and J 9 bases, with 9 bases left between them. Germline-derived CDR1 and CDR2 are SNHLY and FYNNEI. The CDR3 is CASRGESSPLHF. The CDR3 bases are TGTGCCAGCAGAGGAGAATCTTCACCCCTCCACTTT.